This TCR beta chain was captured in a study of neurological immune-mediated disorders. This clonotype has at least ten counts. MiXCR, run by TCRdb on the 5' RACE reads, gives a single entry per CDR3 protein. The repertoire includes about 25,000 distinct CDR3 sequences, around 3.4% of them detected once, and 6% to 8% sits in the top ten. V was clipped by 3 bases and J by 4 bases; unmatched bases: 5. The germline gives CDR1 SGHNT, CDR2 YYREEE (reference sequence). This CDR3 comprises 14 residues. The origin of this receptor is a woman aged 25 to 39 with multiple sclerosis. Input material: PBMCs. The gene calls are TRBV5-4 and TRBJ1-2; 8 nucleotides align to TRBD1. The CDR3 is CASSSDRDFYGYTF. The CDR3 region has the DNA TGTGCCAGCAGCTCGGACAGGGATTTCTATGGCTACACCTTC.